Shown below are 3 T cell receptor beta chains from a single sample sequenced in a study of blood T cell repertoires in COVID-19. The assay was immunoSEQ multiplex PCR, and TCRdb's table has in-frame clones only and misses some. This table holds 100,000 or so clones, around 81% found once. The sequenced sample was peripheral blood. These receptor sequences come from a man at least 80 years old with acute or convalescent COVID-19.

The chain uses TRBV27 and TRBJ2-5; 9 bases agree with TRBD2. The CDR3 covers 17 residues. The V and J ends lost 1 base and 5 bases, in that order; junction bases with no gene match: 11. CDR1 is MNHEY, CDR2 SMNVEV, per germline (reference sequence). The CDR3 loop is CASSLLMPSGIGETQYF. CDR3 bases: TGTGCCAGCAGTTTATTAATGCCTAGCGGGATTGGGGAGACCCAGTACTTC.

CDR3 coding DNA: TGTGCCAGTAGTATATCGGCAGGGGTGTCCTACGAGCAGTACTTC. Translating it yields CASSISAGVSYEQYF. The chain is built from TRBV19 and TRBJ2-7; a weak D match, TRBD1 (6 bases). This CDR3 is 15 amino acids long. The ends were cut back, 2 bases at V and 1 base at J, with 12 bases in the middle. From germline, CDR1 is LNHDA and CDR2 SQIVND (reference sequence).

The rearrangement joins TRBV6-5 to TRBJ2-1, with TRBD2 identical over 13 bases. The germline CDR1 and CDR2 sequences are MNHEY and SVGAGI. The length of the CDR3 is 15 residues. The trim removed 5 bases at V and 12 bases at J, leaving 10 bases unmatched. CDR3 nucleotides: TGTGCCAGCAGTCCACTTGGACTAGCGGGAGTTACGCAGTTCTTC. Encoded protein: CASSPLGLAGVTQFF.